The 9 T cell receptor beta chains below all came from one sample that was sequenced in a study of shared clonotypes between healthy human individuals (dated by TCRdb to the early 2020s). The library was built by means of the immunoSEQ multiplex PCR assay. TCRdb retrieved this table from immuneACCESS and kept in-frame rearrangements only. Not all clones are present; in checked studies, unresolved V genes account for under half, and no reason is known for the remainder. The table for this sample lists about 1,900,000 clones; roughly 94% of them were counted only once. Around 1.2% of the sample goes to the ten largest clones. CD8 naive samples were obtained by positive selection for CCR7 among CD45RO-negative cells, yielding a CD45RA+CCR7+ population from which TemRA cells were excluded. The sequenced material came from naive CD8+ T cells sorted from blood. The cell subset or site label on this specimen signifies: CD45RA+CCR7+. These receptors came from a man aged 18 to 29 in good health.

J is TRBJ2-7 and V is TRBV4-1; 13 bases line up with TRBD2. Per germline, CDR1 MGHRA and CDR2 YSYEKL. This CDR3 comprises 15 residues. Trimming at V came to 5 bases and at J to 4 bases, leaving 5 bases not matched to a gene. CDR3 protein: CASSYGLAGEYEQYF. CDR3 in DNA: TGCGCCAGCAGCTACGGACTAGCGGGGGAATACGAGCAGTACTTC.

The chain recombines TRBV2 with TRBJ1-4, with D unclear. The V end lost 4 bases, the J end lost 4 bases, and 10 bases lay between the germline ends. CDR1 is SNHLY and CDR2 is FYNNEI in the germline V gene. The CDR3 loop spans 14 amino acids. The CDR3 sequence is CASSGLLLNEKLFF. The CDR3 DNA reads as TGTGCCAGCAGTGGACTTCTTCTTAATGAAAAACTGTTTTTT.

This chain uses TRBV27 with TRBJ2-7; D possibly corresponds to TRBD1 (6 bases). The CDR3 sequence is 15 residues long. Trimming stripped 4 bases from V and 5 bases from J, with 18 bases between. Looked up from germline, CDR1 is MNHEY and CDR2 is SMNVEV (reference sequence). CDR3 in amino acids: CASSSGTTEGDEQYF. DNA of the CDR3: TGTGCCAGCAGTTCGGGGACGACAGAGGGGGACGAGCAGTACTTC.

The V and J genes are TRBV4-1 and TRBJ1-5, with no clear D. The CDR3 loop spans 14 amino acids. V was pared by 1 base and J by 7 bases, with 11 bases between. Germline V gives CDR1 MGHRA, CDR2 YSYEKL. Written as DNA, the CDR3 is TGCGCCAGCAGCCAAGTCCCCACGGGCCAGCCCCAGCATTTT. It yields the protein CASSQVPTGQPQHF.

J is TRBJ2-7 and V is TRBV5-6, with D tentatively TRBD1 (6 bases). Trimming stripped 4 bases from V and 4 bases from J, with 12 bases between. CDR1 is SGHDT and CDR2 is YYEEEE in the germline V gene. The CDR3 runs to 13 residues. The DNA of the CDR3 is TGTGCCAGCAGCGACCTAGGGGGATACGAGCAGTACTTC. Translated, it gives CASSDLGGYEQYF.

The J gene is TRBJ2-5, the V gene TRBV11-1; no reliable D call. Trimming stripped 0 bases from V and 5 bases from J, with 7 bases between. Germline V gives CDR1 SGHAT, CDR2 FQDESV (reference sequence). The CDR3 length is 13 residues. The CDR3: CASSLADFETQYF. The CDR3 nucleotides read TGTGCCAGCAGCTTAGCTGACTTTGAGACCCAGTACTTC.

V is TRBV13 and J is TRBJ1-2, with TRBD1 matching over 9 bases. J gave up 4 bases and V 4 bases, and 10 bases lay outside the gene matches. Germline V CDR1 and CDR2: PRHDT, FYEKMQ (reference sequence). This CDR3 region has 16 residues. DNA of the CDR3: TGTGCCAGCAGCTACAAAGGGGACAGGGCCACCTATGGCTACACCTTC. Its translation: CASSYKGDRATYGYTF.

The CDR3 spells CASSARDSTYEQYF. CDR3 nucleotides: TGTGCCAGCAGTGCCCGGGACAGCACCTACGAGCAGTACTTC. This rearrangement joins TRBV6-1 to TRBJ2-7, with TRBD1 matching 7 bases. The junction had 5 bases not matched to a gene; V was cut back by 4 bases and J by 2 bases. This CDR3 is 14 amino acids long. Germline CDR1 MNHNS, CDR2 SASEGT.

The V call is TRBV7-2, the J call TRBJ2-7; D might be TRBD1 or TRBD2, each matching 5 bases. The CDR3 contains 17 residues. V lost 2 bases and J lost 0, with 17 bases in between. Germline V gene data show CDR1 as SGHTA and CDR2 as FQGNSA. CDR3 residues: CASSLHRGTGPSYEQYF. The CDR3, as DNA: TGTGCCAGCAGCTTACATCGAGGGACGGGCCCCTCCTACGAGCAGTACTTC. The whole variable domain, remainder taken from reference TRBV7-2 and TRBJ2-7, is GAGVSQSPSNKVTEKGKDVELRCDPISGHTALYWYRQSLGQGLEFLIYFQGNSAPDKSGLPSDRFSAERTGGSVSTLTIQRTQQEDSAVYLCASSLHRGTGPSYEQYFGPGTRLTVT.